This T cell receptor (beta chain) was obtained from a study of blood T cell repertoires in COVID-19. Profiled with immunoSEQ multiplex PCR; TCRdb holds only in-frame clones, not every one. This table holds about 100,000 clones, about 80% found once. Trimming at V came to 6 bases and at J to 7 bases, leaving 9 bases not matched to a gene. The CDR3 length is 15 residues. In germline, CDR1 is KGHDR, CDR2 SFDVKD. The sequenced sample consisted of peripheral blood. The receptor's source is a man between 65 and 85 years old with active or convalescent COVID-19. The V gene is TRBV24-1, the J gene TRBJ2-1, with 9 nucleotides matching TRBD1. The CDR3 reads CATSSAGQGMNEQFF. Written as DNA, the CDR3 is TGTGCCACCAGTTCAGCAGGACAGGGGATGAATGAGCAGTTCTTC.